This TCR beta chain was identified in a study of Ad26.COV2.S vaccination and SARS-CoV-2 variants. Study-wide findings and caveats: Individuals receiving vaccine had higher spike-specific TCR breadth than placebo recipients did. Total T cell responses were possibly underestimated by TCR breadth and depth analyses.

Assay: immunoSEQ multiplex PCR; the TCRdb copy retains only in-frame clones and omits some. The data show under 550,000 clones, around nine tenths seen once. Described treatment: roughly 19 received Ad26.COV2.S at low or high dose, single or two shots; roughly 5 received placebo; per-sample allocation not given. Each sample was drawn 63 days after the first injection (of vaccine or placebo). Donation was by an adult aged 18-55 years who was in Boston. Comments on this clone: Its antigen is still unknown.

The receptor comes from a person aged 18-65 years who received the Ad26.COV2.S COVID-19 vaccine or a placebo. Sequencing was performed on peripheral blood, taken in a trial of Ad26.COV2.S vaccine versus placebo.

In nucleotides, the CDR3 is TGTGCCAGCAGTCCGAGACAGAGACGCGAGACCCAGTACTTC. Its protein product is CASSPRQRRETQYF. V usage is TRBV2 and J usage is TRBJ2-5; TRBD1 might be the D (5 bases). The CDR3 is 14 residues long. The germline CDR1 and CDR2 sequences are SNHLY and FYNNEI. Deletions cut 5 bases from V and 5 bases from J, with 15 bases between. Filled out from reference TRBV2 and TRBJ2-5, the complete variable domain reads EPEVTQTPSHQVTQMGQEVILRCVPISNHLYFYWYRQILGQKVEFLVSFYNNEISEKSEIFDDQFSVERPDGSNFTLKIRSTKLEDSAMYFCASSPRQRRETQYFGPGTRLLVL.